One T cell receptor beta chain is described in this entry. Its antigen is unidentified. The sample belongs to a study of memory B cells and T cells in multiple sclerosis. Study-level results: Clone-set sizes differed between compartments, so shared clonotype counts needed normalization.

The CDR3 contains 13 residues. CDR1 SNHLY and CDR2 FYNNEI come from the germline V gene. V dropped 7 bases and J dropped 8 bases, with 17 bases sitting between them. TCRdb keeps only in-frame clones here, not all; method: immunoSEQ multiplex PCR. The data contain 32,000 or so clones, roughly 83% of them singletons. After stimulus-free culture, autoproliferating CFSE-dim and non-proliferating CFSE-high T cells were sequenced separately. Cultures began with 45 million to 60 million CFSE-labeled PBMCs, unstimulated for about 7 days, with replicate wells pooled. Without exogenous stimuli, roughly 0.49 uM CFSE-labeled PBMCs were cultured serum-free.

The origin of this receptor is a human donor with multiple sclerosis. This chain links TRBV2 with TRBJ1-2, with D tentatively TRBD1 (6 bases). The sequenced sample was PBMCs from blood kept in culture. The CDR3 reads CASTEGGSRGYTF. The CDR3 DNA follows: TGTGCCAGCACGGAGGGGGGGTCGAGGGGCTACACCTTC. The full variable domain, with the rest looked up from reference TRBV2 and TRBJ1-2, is EPEVTQTPSHQVTQMGQEVILRCVPISNHLYFYWYRQILGQKVEFLVSFYNNEISEKSEIFDDQFSVERPDGSNFTLKIRSTKLEDSAMYFCASTEGGSRGYTFGSGTRLTVV.